Each of the 26 T cell receptor beta chains below was sequenced from the same sample in a study of cytomegalovirus exposure and HLA in healthy donors. Vbeta (60) and Jbeta (13) primers were used in the PCR. Produced via immunoSEQ multiplex PCR; TCRdb's table is partial and in-frame only. The sample lists more than 20,000 clones; just under 80% were seen once. Input material: PBMCs. All receptors come from a male donor in good health and CMV-seronegative.

About this clone itself: In the same sample, other DNA sequences code for this CDR3. The chain recombines TRBV5-1 with TRBJ2-4, with TRBD2 matching over 9 bases. J was trimmed by 7 bases and V by 4 bases; bases with no gene match: 12. Per the germline V gene, CDR1 is SGHRS and CDR2 is YFSETQ. The CDR3 contains 16 residues. CDR3 nucleotide sequence: TGCGCCAGCAGCCCCAATGGGCTAGCGGGATGGAACATTCAGTACTTC. As protein: CASSPNGLAGWNIQYF.

V usage is TRBV7-3 and J usage is TRBJ2-7; the D gene is possibly TRBD2 (6 bases). CDR3 size: 13 residues. Germline lookup yields CDR1 SGHTA and CDR2 FQGTGA. Trimming cost V 3 bases and J 3 bases, with 9 bases left between them. DNA of the CDR3: TGTGCCAGCAGCTTTGGGAGGAACTACGAGCAGTACTTC. Its translation: CASSFGRNYEQYF.

V is TRBV4-2 and J is TRBJ2-7, with 8 positions matching TRBD2. The CDR3 totals 16 residues. Germline V lookup: CDR1 LGHNA, CDR2 YNFKEQ. Germline trimming cut 0 bases from V and 2 bases from J; bases unmatched to any gene: 6. CDR3 nucleotide sequence: TGTGCCAGCAGCCAAGATTTCAGCGGGGGAACCTACGAGCAGTACTTC. Translating it yields CASSQDFSGGTYEQYF.

This rearrangement joins TRBV5-6 to TRBJ1-4; 7 positions agree with TRBD1. Germline V CDR1 and CDR2: SGHDT, YYEEEE. The CDR3 spans 15 residues. The V gene end was trimmed by 4 bases and the J gene end by 7 bases; junction bases not matched to a gene: 10. CDR3 in amino acids: CASSEEGARGEKLFF. CDR3 DNA sequence: TGTGCCAGCAGCGAAGAGGGGGCACGGGGTGAAAAACTGTTTTTT.

The chain combines TRBV21-1 with TRBJ2-7; the DNA was not used to check the table's D call, TRBD2. TRBV21-1 is termed a pseudogene. This CDR3 contains 17 residues. DNA of the CDR3: TGTGCCAGCAGCCCAAAGGAGGGTGGGGGGGTCGCCTACGAGCAGTACTTC. Protein: CASSPKEGGGVAYEQYF.

In DNA form, the CDR3 reads TGTGCCAGCAGTTTGACAGGGGGTTACAATGAGCAGTTCTTC. Translated: CASSLTGGYNEQFF. V is TRBV27 and J is TRBJ2-1; 9 positions agree with TRBD1. The germline CDR1 and CDR2 sequences are MNHEY and SMNVEV (reference sequence). V was clipped by 3 bases and J by 4 bases; unmatched bases: 1. This CDR3 has 14 residues.

This rearrangement joins TRBV29-1 to TRBJ2-5; 9 bases are shared with TRBD1. Germline V gene data show CDR1 as SQVTM and CDR2 as ANQGSEA. V was clipped by 6 bases and J by 4 bases; unmatched bases: 3. This CDR3 is built from 12 residues. CDR3 amino acids: CSVSTGGETQYF. CDR3 sequence (DNA): TGCAGCGTATCGACAGGGGGAGAGACCCAGTACTTC. Looking up the rest from reference TRBV29-1 and TRBJ2-5 gives the full variable domain: SAVISQKPSRDICQRGTSLTIQCQVDSQVTMMFWYRQQPGQSLTLIATANQGSEATYESGFVIDKFPISRPNLTFSTLTVSNMSPEDSSIYLCSVSTGGETQYFGPGTRLLVL.

This sequence joins TRBV28 and TRBJ2-1; 7 bases are shared with TRBD1. CDR1 is MDHEN and CDR2 is SYDVKM in the germline V gene. The CDR3 loop spans 15 amino acids. The J segment lost 3 bases and the V segment lost 1 base, leaving 3 bases of the junction unmatched. The CDR3 nucleotides are TGTGCCAGCAGTTTATCGACAGGGAACTACAATGAGCAGTTCTTC. Amino acids: CASSLSTGNYNEQFF. The full variable domain, in which reference TRBV28 and TRBJ2-1 provide the parts outside the CDR3, is DVKVTQSSRYLVKRTGEKVFLECVQDMDHENMFWYRQDPGLGLRLIYFSYDVKMKEKGDIPEGYSVSREKKERFSLILESASTNQTSMYLCASSLSTGNYNEQFFGPGTRLTVL.

The chain joins TRBV9 to TRBJ2-7; D may be TRBD2 (7 bases). Per the germline V gene, CDR1 is SGDLS and CDR2 is YYNGEE. The CDR3 consists of 13 residues. Trimming shortened V by 4 bases and J by 4 bases, and 12 bases separated the two germline ends. The CDR3 DNA reads as TGTGCCAGCAGCAAGGGGGGGGGTTACGAGCAGTACTTC. Translating it yields CASSKGGGYEQYF.

The genes are TRBV5-1 and TRBJ2-7; D is uncertain. Trimming left V 4 bases short and J 4 bases short, with 12 bases between. In germline, CDR1 is SGHRS, CDR2 YFSETQ. The CDR3 is 13 amino acids. Here the CDR3 reads CASSPQDTYEQYF. The CDR3 nucleotides read TGCGCCAGCAGCCCCCAAGACACGTACGAGCAGTACTTC.

The V and J genes are TRBV7-9 and TRBJ2-5; weak D call: TRBD2 (6 bases). The germline CDR1 and CDR2 sequences are SEHNR and FQNEAQ (reference sequence). V dropped 2 bases and J dropped 4 bases, with 8 bases sitting between them. The CDR3 is 13 amino acids. The CDR3, as DNA: TGTGCCAGCAGCTTATCCGGGGGAGAGACCCAGTACTTC. It codes for CASSLSGGETQYF.

The rearrangement links TRBV21-1 to TRBJ2-7; the D segment call TRBD2 is taken from the table without a DNA check. TRBV21-1 is annotated as a pseudogene. The CDR3 has 14 amino acids. The CDR3 loop is CASSFRFSGGEQYF. The CDR3 nucleotides read TGTGCCAGCAGCTTCCGGTTCTCTGGGGGGGAGCAGTACTTC.

This chain uses TRBV5-1 with TRBJ1-3; TRBD1 agrees at 8 bases. The CDR3 is 16 residues long. The V and J ends lost 5 bases and 4 bases, in that order; junction bases with no gene match: 11. Germline V gene sequence: CDR1 SGHRS, CDR2 YFSETQ. This CDR3 reads CASSPSRDRLGNTIYF. For the CDR3, the DNA is TGCGCCAGCAGTCCGAGCCGGGACAGGCTAGGAAACACCATATATTTT.

Comment on this clone: Sequence at one end of the junction differs from germline and may be a read error. The rearrangement uses TRBV7-9 and TRBJ2-2; possibly TRBD2 for D (6 bases). The CDR3 sequence is 14 residues long. Per the germline V gene, CDR1 is SEHNR and CDR2 is FQNEAQ (reference sequence). The CDR3 protein is CSSRIEGGTGELFF. Written as DNA, the CDR3 is TGTTCCAGCAGGATAGAGGGAGGCACCGGGGAGCTGTTTTTT.

A note on this clone: Other nucleotide sequences from this sample produce the same CDR3. The CDR3 DNA sequence: TGTGCCAGCAGCCAAGATATCGGGACAGGGAGCGACGAGCAGTACTTC. Translated: CASSQDIGTGSDEQYF. The rearrangement joins TRBV4-2 to TRBJ2-7; TRBD1 matches at 9 bases. The CDR3 is made up of 16 amino acids. CDR1 is LGHNA and CDR2 is YNFKEQ in the germline V gene. V shed 0 bases, J shed 5 bases, and the junction held 8 bases outside the gene matches.

In its sample, this clone was seen a few times. This chain connects TRBV4-3 to TRBJ2-7; no definite D call. The CDR3 is made up of 15 amino acids. The V and J ends lost 2 bases and 5 bases respectively, with 16 bases between them. Germline loops: CDR1 LGHNA, CDR2 YSLEER. CDR3 sequence reads: CASSQIRQDLHEQYF. The CDR3 DNA reads TGCGCCAGCAGCCAAATCCGACAAGACCTCCACGAGCAGTACTTC.

The rearrangement links TRBV4-3 to TRBJ2-5; 7 bases agree with TRBD2. The tail of the sequence fits TRBJ2-7 better, so the J call may be wrong. Looked up from germline, CDR1 is LGHNA and CDR2 is YSLEER. The CDR3 contains 15 residues. This CDR3 is CASSQGGGDSYEQYF. CDR3 bases: TGCGCCAGCAGCCAAGGGGGGGGTGACTCCTACGAGCAGTACTTC.

The V call is TRBV7-2, the J call TRBJ1-4; D is unclear. Germline CDR1 SGHTA, CDR2 FQGNSA. The CDR3 extends over 15 amino acids. The germline V and J ends were trimmed by 5 bases and 3 bases, with 13 bases remaining between them. DNA of the CDR3: TGTGCCAGCAGCCCAGCGGTCGGCCCTAATGAAAAACTGTTTTTT. Translation: CASSPAVGPNEKLFF.

The chain links TRBV5-1 to TRBJ2-5, with TRBD2 as a possible D gene (8 bases). The CDR3 consists of 15 residues. Germline V CDR1 and CDR2: SGHRS, YFSETQ. The V gene lost 5 bases and the J gene lost 7 bases, with 21 bases spanning the gap. In DNA form, the CDR3 reads TGCGCCAGCAGTCCCACGGGGGGGCCAGGGGGGACCCAGTACTTC. It translates to CASSPTGGPGGTQYF.

This sequence joins TRBV4-2 and TRBJ1-2, with 7 nucleotides matching TRBD1. The length of the CDR3 is 15 residues. CDR1 LGHNA and CDR2 YNFKEQ come from the germline V gene. J gave up 2 bases and V 0 bases, and 3 bases lay outside the gene matches. CDR3 region: CASSQEVRGNYGYTF. CDR3 bases: TGTGCCAGCAGCCAAGAGGTCAGGGGGAACTATGGCTACACCTTC.

The rearrangement joins TRBV28 to TRBJ2-1; 7 bases map to TRBD1. CDR3 length: 15 amino acids. In germline, CDR1 is MDHEN, CDR2 SYDVKM. The J segment lost 5 bases and the V segment lost 1 base, leaving 5 bases of the junction unmatched. The CDR3 bases are TGTGCCAGCAGTTTATTTCAGGGGGTCGACAATGAGCAGTTCTTC. This gives the protein CASSLFQGVDNEQFF.

The gene calls are TRBV11-2 and TRBJ2-1, with 9 bases that match TRBD2. CDR3 size: 15 residues. The germline gives CDR1 SGHAT, CDR2 FQNNGV. The V segment lost 6 bases and the J segment 7 bases; nucleotides outside the gene matches: 10. DNA of the CDR3: TGTGCCAGCAGTCAGAGCGGGAGGCCGGGGAATGAGCAGTTCTTC. Translation gives CASSQSGRPGNEQFF. Full variable domain (rest looked up from reference TRBV11-2 and TRBJ2-1): EAGVAQSPRYKIIEKRQSVAFWCNPISGHATLYWYQQILGQGPKLLIQFQNNGVVDDSQLPKDRFSAERLKGVDSTLKIQPAKLEDSAVYLCASSQSGRPGNEQFFGPGTRLTVL.

This clone was picked up one time. The V gene is TRBV5-6, the J gene TRBJ1-3; D remains ambiguous. V lost 1 base and J 2 bases, leaving 10 bases between the germline ends. This CDR3 comprises 15 residues. CDR1 is SGHDT, CDR2 YYEEEE, per germline. CDR3 region: CASSLWKEAGNTIYF. CDR3 in DNA: TGTGCCAGCAGCTTGTGGAAGGAGGCTGGAAACACCATATATTTT. Using reference TRBV5-6 and TRBJ1-3 for the parts outside the CDR3, the full variable domain is DAGVTQSPTHLIKTRGQQVTLRCSPKSGHDTVSWYQQALGQGPQFIFQYYEEEERQRGNFPDRFSGHQFPNYSSELNVNALLLGDSALYLCASSLWKEAGNTIYFGEGSWLTVV.

The table lists this clone with a few counts. This rearrangement joins TRBV6-1 to TRBJ2-1, with D perhaps matching TRBD2 (5 bases). The CDR3 covers 14 residues. The germline CDR1 and CDR2 sequences are MNHNS and SASEGT. Trimming shortened V by 6 bases and J by 3 bases, and 12 bases separated the two germline ends. The CDR3 sequence: CASRVSGGYNEQFF. The DNA for the CDR3 is TGTGCCAGCAGGGTGAGCGGAGGCTACAATGAGCAGTTCTTC.

This clone was seen a single time. The gene calls are TRBV6-5 and TRBJ2-1, with a tentative D call TRBD2 (6 bases). The CDR3 is made up of 13 amino acids. Germline V gives CDR1 MNHEY, CDR2 SVGAGI. V lost 6 bases and J lost 10, with 16 bases in between. CDR3 sequence reads: CASSAGRKGEQFF. CDR3 DNA: TGTGCCAGCAGCGCAGGGAGGAAGGGCGAGCAGTTCTTC.

The V call is TRBV7-9, the J call TRBJ2-3; D perhaps matches TRBD1 (5 bases). Trimming removed 3 bases at V and 6 bases at J, with 19 bases between. Germline V CDR1 and CDR2: SEHNR, FQNEAQ (reference sequence). The CDR3 is made up of 16 amino acids. The CDR3 region has the DNA TGTGCCAGCAGCTTTCTCGGGCAGGGTCTCCGGGATACGCAGTATTTT. It specifies CASSFLGQGLRDTQYF.